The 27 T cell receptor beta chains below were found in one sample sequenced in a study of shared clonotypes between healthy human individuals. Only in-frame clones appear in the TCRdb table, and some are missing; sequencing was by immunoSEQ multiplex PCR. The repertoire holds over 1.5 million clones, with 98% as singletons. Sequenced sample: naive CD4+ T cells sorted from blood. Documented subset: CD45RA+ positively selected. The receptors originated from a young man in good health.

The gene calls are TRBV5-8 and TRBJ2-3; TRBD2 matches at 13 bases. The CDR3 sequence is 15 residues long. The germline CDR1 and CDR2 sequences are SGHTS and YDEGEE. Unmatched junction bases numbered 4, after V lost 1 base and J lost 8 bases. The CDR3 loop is CASSLRTSGRGTQYF. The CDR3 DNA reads TGTGCCAGCAGCTTGCGTACTAGCGGGAGGGGTACGCAGTATTTT.

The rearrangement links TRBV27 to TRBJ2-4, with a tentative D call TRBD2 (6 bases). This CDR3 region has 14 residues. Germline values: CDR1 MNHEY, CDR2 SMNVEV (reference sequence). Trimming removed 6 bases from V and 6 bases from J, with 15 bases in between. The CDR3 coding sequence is TGTGCCAGCAGCTCTACTCCGGGAGTAAACATTCAGTACTTC. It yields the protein CASSSTPGVNIQYF.

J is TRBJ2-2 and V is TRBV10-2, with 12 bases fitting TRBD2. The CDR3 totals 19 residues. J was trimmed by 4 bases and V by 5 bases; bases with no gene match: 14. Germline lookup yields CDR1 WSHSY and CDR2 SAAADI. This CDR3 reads CASSPLSGLAGIGTGELFF. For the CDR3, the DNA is TGCGCCAGCAGTCCATTGTCTGGACTAGCGGGAATCGGCACCGGGGAGCTGTTTTTT.

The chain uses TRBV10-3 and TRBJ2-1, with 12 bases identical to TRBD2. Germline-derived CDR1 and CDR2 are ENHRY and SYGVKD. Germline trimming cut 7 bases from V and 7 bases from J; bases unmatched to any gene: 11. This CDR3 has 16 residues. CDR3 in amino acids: CAIMSASGRAGNEQFF. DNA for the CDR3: TGTGCCATCATGTCTGCTAGCGGGAGGGCTGGGAATGAGCAGTTCTTC.

The CDR3 DNA is TGCGCCAGCAGCCAAGATTCAGGGGCCTCAATTGGCTACACCTTC. This gives the protein CASSQDSGASIGYTF. This chain uses TRBV4-1 with TRBJ1-2, with D tentatively TRBD1 (6 bases). The germline V gene has CDR1 MGHRA and CDR2 YSYEKL. V was clipped by 0 bases and J by 7 bases, with 15 bases between them. The CDR3 runs 15 residues.

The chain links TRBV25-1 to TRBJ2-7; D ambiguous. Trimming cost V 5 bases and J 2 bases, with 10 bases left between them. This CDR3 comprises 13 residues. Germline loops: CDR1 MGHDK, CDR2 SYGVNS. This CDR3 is CASSSASPYEQYF. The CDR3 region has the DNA TGTGCCAGCAGTTCGGCTTCTCCCTACGAGCAGTACTTC.

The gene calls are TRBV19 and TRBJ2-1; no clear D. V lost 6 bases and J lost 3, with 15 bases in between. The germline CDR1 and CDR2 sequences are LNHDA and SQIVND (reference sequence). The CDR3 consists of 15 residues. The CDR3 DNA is TGTGCCAGTAGGGCCCTGGAAGCAGGCTACAATGAGCAGTTCTTC. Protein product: CASRALEAGYNEQFF.

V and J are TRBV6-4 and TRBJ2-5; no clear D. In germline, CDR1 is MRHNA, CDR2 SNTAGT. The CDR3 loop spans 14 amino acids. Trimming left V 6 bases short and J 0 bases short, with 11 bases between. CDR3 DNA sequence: TGTGCCAGCAGAGAACACGCGTACCAAGAGACCCAGTACTTC. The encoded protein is CASREHAYQETQYF.

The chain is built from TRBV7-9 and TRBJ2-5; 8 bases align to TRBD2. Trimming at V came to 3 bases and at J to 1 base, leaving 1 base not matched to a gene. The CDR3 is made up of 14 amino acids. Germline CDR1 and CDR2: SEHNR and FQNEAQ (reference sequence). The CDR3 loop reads CASSFTSGQETQYF. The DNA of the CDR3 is TGTGCCAGCAGCTTTACTAGCGGCCAAGAGACCCAGTACTTC.

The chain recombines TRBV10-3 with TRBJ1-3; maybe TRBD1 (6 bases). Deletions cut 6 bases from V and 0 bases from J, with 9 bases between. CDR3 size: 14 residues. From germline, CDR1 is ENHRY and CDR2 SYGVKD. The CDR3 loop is CAISPGDSGNTIYF. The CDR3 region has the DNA TGTGCCATCAGCCCAGGGGACTCTGGAAACACCATATATTTT.

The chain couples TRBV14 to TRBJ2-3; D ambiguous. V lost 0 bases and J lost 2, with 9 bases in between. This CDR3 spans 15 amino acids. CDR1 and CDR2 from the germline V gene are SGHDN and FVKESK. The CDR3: CASSQERRFTDTQYF. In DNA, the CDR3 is TGTGCCAGCAGCCAAGAAAGGCGGTTCACAGATACGCAGTATTTT.

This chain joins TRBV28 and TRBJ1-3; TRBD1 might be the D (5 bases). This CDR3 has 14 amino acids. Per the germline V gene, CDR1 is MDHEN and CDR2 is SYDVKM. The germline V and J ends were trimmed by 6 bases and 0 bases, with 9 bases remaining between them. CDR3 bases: TGTGCCAGCAGCCAGGGAACCTCTGGAAACACCATATATTTT. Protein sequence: CASSQGTSGNTIYF.

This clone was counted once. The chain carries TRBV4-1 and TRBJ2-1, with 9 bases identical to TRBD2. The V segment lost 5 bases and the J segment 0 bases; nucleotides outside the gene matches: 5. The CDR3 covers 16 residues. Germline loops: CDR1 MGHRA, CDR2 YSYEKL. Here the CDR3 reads CASSSRTSASYNEQFF. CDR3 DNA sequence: TGCGCCAGCAGCTCCCGGACTAGCGCCTCCTACAATGAGCAGTTCTTC.

The DNA of the CDR3 is TGCGCCAGCAGTGGATCAGGAGGGCCGATAGATACGCAGTATTTT. Translated: CASSGSGGPIDTQYF. The rearrangement uses TRBV10-2 and TRBJ2-3; TRBD2 is a possible D gene (6 bases). V was pared by 4 bases and J by 5 bases, with 16 bases between. Germline V gives CDR1 WSHSY, CDR2 SAAADI. There are 15 residues in the CDR3.

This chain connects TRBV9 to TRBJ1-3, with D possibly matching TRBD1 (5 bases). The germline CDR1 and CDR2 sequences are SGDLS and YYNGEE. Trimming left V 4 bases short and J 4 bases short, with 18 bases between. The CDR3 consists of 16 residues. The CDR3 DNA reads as TGTGCCAGCAGCCCCCAAGACAGCAGAGGAGGAAACACCATATATTTT. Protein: CASSPQDSRGGNTIYF.

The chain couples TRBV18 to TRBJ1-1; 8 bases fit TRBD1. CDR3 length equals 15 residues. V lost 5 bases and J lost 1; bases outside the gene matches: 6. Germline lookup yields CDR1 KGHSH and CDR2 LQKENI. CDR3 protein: CASSRSDRGNTEAFF. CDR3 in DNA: TGTGCCAGCTCAAGAAGCGACAGGGGGAACACTGAAGCTTTCTTT.

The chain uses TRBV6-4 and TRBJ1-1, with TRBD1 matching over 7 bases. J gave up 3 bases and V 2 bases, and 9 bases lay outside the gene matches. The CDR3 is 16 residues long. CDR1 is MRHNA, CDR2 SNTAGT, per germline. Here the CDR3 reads CASSDPEQGRDTEAFF. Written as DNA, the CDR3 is TGTGCCAGCAGTGACCCCGAACAGGGGCGGGACACTGAAGCTTTCTTT.

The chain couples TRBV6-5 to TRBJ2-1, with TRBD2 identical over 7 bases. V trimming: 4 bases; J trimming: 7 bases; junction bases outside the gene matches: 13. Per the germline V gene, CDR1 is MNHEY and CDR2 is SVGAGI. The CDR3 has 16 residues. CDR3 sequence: CASSSGLRLRGNEQFF. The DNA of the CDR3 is TGTGCCAGCAGTTCTGGTTTACGTTTGCGGGGGAATGAGCAGTTCTTC.

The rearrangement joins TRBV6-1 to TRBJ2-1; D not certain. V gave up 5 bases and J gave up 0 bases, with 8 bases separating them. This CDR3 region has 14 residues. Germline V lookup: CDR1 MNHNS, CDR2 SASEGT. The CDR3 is CASSQLLSYNEQFF. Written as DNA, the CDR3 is TGTGCCAGCAGTCAGCTTCTCTCCTACAATGAGCAGTTCTTC.

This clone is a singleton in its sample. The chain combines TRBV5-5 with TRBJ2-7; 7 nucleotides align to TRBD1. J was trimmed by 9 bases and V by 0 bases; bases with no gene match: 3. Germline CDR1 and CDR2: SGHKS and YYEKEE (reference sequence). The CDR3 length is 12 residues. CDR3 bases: TGTGCCAGCAGCTTGGACAGGGGAAGGCAGTACTTC. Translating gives CASSLDRGRQYF.

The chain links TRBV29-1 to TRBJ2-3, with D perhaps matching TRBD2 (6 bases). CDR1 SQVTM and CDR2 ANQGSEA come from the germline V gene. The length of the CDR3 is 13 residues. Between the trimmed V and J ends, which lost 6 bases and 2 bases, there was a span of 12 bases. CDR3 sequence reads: CSVLGSYTDTQYF. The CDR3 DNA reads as TGCAGCGTCCTCGGGAGCTACACAGATACGCAGTATTTT.

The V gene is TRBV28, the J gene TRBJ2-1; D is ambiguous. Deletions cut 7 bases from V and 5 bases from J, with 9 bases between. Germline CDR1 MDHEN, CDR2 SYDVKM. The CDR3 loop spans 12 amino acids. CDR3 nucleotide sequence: TGTGCCAGCAAGAGGCGGAACAATGAGCAGTTCTTC. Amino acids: CASKRRNNEQFF.

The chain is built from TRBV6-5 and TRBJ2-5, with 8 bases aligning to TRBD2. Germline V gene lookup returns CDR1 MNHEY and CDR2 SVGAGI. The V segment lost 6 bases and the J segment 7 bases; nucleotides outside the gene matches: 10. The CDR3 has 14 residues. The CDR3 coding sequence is TGTGCCAGCAGGCCCGCGGGGGGTCCGGGGACCCAGTACTTC. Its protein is CASRPAGGPGTQYF.

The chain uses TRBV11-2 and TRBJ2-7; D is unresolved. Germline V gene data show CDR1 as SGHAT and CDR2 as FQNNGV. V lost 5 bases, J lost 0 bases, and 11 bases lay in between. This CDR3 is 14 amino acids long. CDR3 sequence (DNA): TGTGCCAGCAGCAGAGACGGGTTCTCCTACGAGCAGTACTTC. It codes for CASSRDGFSYEQYF.

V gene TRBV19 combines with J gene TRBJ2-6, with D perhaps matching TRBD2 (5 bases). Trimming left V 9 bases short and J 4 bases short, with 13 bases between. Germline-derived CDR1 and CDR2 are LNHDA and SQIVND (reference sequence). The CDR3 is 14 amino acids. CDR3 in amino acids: CASSRGPGANVLTF. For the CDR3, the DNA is TGTGCCAGCAGCCGGGGTCCCGGGGCCAACGTCCTGACTTTC.

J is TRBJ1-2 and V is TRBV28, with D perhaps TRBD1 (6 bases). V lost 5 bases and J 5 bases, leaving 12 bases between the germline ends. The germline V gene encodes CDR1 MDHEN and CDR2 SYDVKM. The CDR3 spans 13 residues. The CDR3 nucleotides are TGTGCCAGCAGTCGGGACAAGCCTTATGGCTACACCTTC. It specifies CASSRDKPYGYTF.

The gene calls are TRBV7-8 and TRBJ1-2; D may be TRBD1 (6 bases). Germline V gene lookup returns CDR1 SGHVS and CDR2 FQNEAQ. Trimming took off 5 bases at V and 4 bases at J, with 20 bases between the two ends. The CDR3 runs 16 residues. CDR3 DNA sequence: TGTGCCAGCAGCGAAGGTCGGGGGGCGCGGACCTATGGCTACACCTTC. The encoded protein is CASSEGRGARTYGYTF.